Below, 8 T cell receptor beta chains from the same sample are listed, as sequenced in a study of cytomegalovirus exposure and HLA in healthy donors. The PCR had 60 Vbeta and 13 Jbeta primers. Produced via immunoSEQ multiplex PCR; TCRdb's table is partial and in-frame only. The data show some 110,000 clones, with approximately 80% seen just once and around 1.8% held by the top ten. What was sequenced was PBMCs. All receptors come from a man aged 45-65 years in good health and CMV-seronegative.

The chain joins TRBV27 to TRBJ1-1, with D tentatively TRBD1 (5 bases). Germline CDR1 is MNHEY and CDR2 is SMNVEV (reference sequence). The CDR3 length is 14 residues. Between the trimmed V and J ends, which lost 3 bases and 6 bases, there was a span of 14 bases. The CDR3: CASSFGGVGSEAFF. The CDR3 DNA is TGTGCCAGCAGTTTTGGAGGGGTTGGCTCTGAAGCTTTCTTT.

This clone has just a few counts. A junction boundary mismatches the germline segment, possibly from a read error. The V call is TRBV7-2, the J call TRBJ1-1; D is perhaps TRBD1 (5 bases). Germline CDR1 and CDR2: SGHTA and FQGNSA. The CDR3 runs 13 residues. The CDR3 nucleotides are TGTGCCAGCAGCGTAGCAAGGGGAACTGAAGCTTTCTTT. Translated: CASSVARGTEAFF. The full variable domain, its missing parts supplied by reference TRBV7-2 and TRBJ1-1, is GAGVSQSPSNKVTEKGKDVELRCDPISGHTALYWYRQSLGQGLEFLIYFQGNSAPDKSGLPSDRFSAERTGGSVSTLTIQRTQQEDSAVYLCASSVARGTEAFFGQGTRLTVV.

In regard to this clone: A read error may produce the germline difference seen at one junction end. The rearrangement uses TRBV7-9 and TRBJ1-1, with D possibly being TRBD1 (6 bases). This CDR3 has 14 residues. CDR1 SEHNR and CDR2 FQNEAQ come from the germline V gene (reference sequence). CDR3 DNA: TGTTCCAGCAGCCCCTGGACAGCGAACACTGAAGCTTTCTTT. Its translation is CSSSPWTANTEAFF.

V gene TRBV2 combines with J gene TRBJ2-1, with TRBD1 matching 7 bases. Germline V gives CDR1 SNHLY, CDR2 FYNNEI. The ends lost 3 bases at V and 10 bases at J; junction bases unmatched: 3. The CDR3 contains 12 residues. The CDR3 spells CASSDRGGEQFF. The CDR3 region has the DNA TGTGCCAGCAGTGACCGAGGGGGCGAGCAGTTCTTC.

Only one count was recorded for this clone. The chain carries TRBV7-8 and TRBJ2-5, with 9 bases lining up with TRBD1. The CDR3 has 17 residues. The germline V gene has CDR1 SGHVS and CDR2 FQNEAQ. Trimming cost V 5 bases and J 2 bases; bases outside gene matches: 12. In DNA, the CDR3 is TGTGCCAGCAGCAATAGATGGACAGGGGCCGTTCAAGAGACCCAGTACTTC. Its translation: CASSNRWTGAVQETQYF.

The CDR3 protein is CASSQTGQPDGRLPQHF. In nucleotides, the CDR3 is TGTGCCAGCAGCCAGACTGGACAGCCCGATGGAAGGTTGCCCCAGCATTTT. The chain recombines TRBV5-5 with TRBJ1-5, with a possible D match to TRBD1 (6 bases). V gave up 4 bases and J gave up 9 bases, with 26 bases separating them. CDR3 length equals 17 residues. Germline assignment: CDR1 SGHKS and CDR2 YYEKEE (reference sequence).

The V call is TRBV28, the J call TRBJ1-2, with TRBD1 matching 7 bases. The CDR3 sequence is 15 residues long. CDR1 is MDHEN and CDR2 is SYDVKM in the germline V gene. J was trimmed by 1 base and V by 3 bases; bases with no gene match: 5. The CDR3 sequence: CASSFLQGLNYGYTF. CDR3 nucleotides: TGTGCCAGCAGTTTTCTACAGGGGCTTAACTATGGCTACACCTTC.

The V gene is TRBV4-2, the J gene TRBJ1-1; D uncertain. Germline-derived CDR1 and CDR2 are LGHNA and YNFKEQ. This CDR3 has 17 residues. Trimming removed 1 base at V and 2 bases at J, with 17 bases between. Here the CDR3 reads CASSQGSEEVSNTEAFF. CDR3 nucleotides: TGTGCCAGCAGCCAAGGATCCGAGGAGGTTTCTAACACTGAAGCTTTCTTT.